These 8 T cell receptor beta chains were all obtained from the same sample, sequenced in a study of blood T cell repertoires in COVID-19. TCRdb's table, derived via immunoSEQ multiplex PCR, lists solely in-frame clones and lacks some. The repertoire holds around 65,000 clones, with roughly 82% as singletons. The sample comprised peripheral blood. The receptor source for this set is a man older than 75 with active COVID-19.

The chain uses TRBV7-9 and TRBJ2-7; D is possibly TRBD1 (6 bases). Deletions cut 5 bases from V and 0 bases from J, with 14 bases between. Looked up from germline, CDR1 is SEHNR and CDR2 is FQNEAQ (reference sequence). This CDR3 has 15 residues. The CDR3: CASSRRQESSYEQYF. The CDR3 coding sequence is TGTGCCAGCAGCCGACGACAGGAGAGCTCCTACGAGCAGTACTTC.

This clone was detected once. J is TRBJ2-7 and V is TRBV19; the match to TRBD2 covers 9 bases. The junction had 6 bases not matched to a gene; V was cut back by 6 bases and J by 3 bases. The CDR3 sequence is 14 residues long. Germline-derived CDR1 and CDR2 are LNHDA and SQIVND (reference sequence). In nucleotides, the CDR3 is TGTGCCAGTAGGAGTAGCGGGAGCCGCTACGAGCAGTACTTC. Protein sequence: CASRSSGSRYEQYF.

The chain combines TRBV4-1 with TRBJ2-7, with D perhaps matching TRBD1 (6 bases). The CDR3 loop spans 14 amino acids. Germline lookup yields CDR1 MGHRA and CDR2 YSYEKL. Deletions cut 1 base from V and 3 bases from J, with 10 bases between. Here the CDR3 reads CASSQVGTSYEQYF. Here the CDR3 DNA reads TGCGCCAGCAGCCAAGTCGGGACAAGCTACGAGCAGTACTTC.

The table lists this clone with a few counts. This chain links TRBV4-2 with TRBJ2-5; 7 bases are a match to TRBD1. The CDR3 length is 14 residues. V dropped 4 bases and J dropped 3; count of bases not matched to a gene: 5. The germline V gene has CDR1 LGHNA and CDR2 YNFKEQ. The CDR3 reads CASSRRDREETQYF. The CDR3 nucleotides are TGTGCCAGCAGCCGAAGGGACAGAGAAGAGACCCAGTACTTC.

Points on this clone: This sample also contains other DNA sequences that code for the same CDR3. The J gene is TRBJ2-1, the V gene TRBV4-1, with 10 bases identical to TRBD2. The CDR3 spans 16 residues. Unmatched junction bases numbered 6, after V lost 0 bases and J lost 7 bases. Germline-derived CDR1 and CDR2 are MGHRA and YSYEKL. The CDR3 region is CASSQEGAGGRNEQFF. In DNA form, the CDR3 reads TGCGCCAGCAGCCAAGAAGGAGCGGGGGGGCGGAATGAGCAGTTCTTC.

The rearrangement joins TRBV28 to TRBJ1-1; D unclear. V was trimmed by 2 bases and J by 1 base, leaving 8 bases between them. In germline, CDR1 is MDHEN, CDR2 SYDVKM. The CDR3 spans 14 residues. The CDR3 sequence is CASSLNLQNTEAFF. The CDR3 nucleotides read TGTGCCAGCAGTTTAAATTTACAGAACACTGAAGCTTTCTTT.

The chain is built from TRBV11-1 and TRBJ2-7; TRBD1 matches at 8 bases. This CDR3 region has 16 residues. V lost 5 bases, J lost 4 bases, and 13 bases stayed unmatched. The germline V gene encodes CDR1 SGHAT and CDR2 FQDESV (reference sequence). CDR3 protein: CASSLDPRGQGYEQYF. The CDR3 DNA reads as TGTGCCAGCAGCCTAGACCCCAGGGGGCAGGGGTACGAGCAGTACTTC.

The rearrangement links TRBV12-3 or TRBV12-4 to TRBJ1-2, with 7 bases identical to TRBD1. V shed 6 bases, J shed 4 bases, and the junction held 5 bases outside the gene matches. The CDR3 runs 13 residues. Written as DNA, the CDR3 is TGTGCCAGCAGAGGCACAGGGGTCTATGGCTACACCTTC. Amino acids: CASRGTGVYGYTF.